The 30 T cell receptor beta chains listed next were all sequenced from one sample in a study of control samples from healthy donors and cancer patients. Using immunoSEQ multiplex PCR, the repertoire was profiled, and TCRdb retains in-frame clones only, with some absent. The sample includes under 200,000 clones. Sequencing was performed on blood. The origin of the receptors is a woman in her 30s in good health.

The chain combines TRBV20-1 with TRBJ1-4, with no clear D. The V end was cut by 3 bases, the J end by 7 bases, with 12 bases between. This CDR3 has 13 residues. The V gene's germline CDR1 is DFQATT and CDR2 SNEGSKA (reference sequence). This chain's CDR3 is CSASWGGREKLFF. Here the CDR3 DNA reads TGCAGTGCTAGTTGGGGAGGTCGTGAAAAACTGTTTTTT.

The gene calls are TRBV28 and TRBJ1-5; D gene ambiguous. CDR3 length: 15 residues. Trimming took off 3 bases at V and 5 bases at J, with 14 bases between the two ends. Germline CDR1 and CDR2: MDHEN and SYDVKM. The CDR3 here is CASSFPFDGDQPQHF. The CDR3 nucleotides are TGTGCCAGCAGTTTCCCCTTTGACGGTGATCAGCCCCAGCATTTT.

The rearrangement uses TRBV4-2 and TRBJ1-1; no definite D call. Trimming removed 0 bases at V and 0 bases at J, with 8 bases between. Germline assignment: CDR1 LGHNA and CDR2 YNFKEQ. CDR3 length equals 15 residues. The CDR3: CASSQDLYLNTEAFF. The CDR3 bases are TGTGCCAGCAGCCAAGATTTGTACTTGAACACTGAAGCTTTCTTT.

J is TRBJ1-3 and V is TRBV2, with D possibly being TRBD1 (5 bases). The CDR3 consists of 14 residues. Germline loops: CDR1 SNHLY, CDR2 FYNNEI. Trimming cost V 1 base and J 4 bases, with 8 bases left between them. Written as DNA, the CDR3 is TGTGCCAGCAGTGAAGAGGGGTTCGGAAACACCATATATTTT. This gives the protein CASSEEGFGNTIYF.

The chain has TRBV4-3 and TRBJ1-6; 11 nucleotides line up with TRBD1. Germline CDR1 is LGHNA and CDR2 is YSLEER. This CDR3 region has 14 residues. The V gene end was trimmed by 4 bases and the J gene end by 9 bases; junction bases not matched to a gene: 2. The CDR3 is CASSPGTGGSPLHF. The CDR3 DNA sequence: TGCGCCAGCAGCCCCGGGACAGGGGGTTCACCCCTCCACTTT.

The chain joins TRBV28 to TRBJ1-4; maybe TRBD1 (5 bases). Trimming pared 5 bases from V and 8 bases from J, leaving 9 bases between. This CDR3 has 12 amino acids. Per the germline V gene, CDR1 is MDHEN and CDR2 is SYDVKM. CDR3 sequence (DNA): TGTGCCAGCAGTCGGGGACGGGAAAAACTGTTTTTT. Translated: CASSRGREKLFF.

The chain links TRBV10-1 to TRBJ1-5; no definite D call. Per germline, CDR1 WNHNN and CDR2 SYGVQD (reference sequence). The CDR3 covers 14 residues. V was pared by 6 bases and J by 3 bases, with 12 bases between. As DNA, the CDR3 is TGCGCCAGCAGAGGACCGAGAGTCAATCAGCCCCAGCATTTT. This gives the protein CASRGPRVNQPQHF.

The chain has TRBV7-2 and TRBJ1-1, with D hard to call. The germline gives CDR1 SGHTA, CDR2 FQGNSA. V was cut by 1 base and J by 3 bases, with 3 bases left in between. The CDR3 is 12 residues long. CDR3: CASSLVYTEAFF. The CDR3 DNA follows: TGTGCCAGCAGCTTAGTCTACACTGAAGCTTTCTTT.

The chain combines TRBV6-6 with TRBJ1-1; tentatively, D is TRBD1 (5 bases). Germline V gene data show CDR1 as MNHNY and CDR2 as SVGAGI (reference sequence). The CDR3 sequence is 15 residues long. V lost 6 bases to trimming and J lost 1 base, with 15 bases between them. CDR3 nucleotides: TGTGCCAGCAGGGCGACGGACACCTGGAACACTGAAGCTTTCTTT. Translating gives CASRATDTWNTEAFF.

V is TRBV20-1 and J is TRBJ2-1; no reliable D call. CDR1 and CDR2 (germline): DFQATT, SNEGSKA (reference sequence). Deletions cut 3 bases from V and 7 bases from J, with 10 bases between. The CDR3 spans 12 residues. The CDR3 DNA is TGCAGTGCTAGTGGTCTTGCTAATGAGCAGTTCTTC. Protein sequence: CSASGLANEQFF.

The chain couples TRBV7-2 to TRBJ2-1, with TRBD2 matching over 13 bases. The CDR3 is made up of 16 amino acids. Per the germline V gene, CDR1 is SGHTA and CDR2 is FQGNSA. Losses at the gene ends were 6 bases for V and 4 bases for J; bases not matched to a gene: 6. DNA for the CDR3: TGTGCCAGCAGTCGGGGACTAGCGGGGCGGTACAATGAGCAGTTCTTC. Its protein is CASSRGLAGRYNEQFF.

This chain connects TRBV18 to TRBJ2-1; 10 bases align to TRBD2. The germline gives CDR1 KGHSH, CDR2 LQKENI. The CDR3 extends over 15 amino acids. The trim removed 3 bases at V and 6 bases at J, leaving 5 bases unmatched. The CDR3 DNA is TGTGCCAGCTCACCGGGGCTAGCGGGAGTCAATGAGCAGTTCTTC. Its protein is CASSPGLAGVNEQFF.

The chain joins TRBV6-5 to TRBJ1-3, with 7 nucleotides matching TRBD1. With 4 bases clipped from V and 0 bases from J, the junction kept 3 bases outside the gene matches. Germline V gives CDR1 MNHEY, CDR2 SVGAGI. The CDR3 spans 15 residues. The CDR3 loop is CASSSAGGSGNTIYF. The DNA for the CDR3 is TGTGCCAGCAGTTCCGCAGGGGGCTCTGGAAACACCATATATTTT.

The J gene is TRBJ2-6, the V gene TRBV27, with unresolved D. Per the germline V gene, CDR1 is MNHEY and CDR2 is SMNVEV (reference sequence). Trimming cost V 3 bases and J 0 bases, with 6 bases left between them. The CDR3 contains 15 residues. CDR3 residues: CASSFYASGANVLTF. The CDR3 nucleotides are TGTGCCAGCAGTTTCTACGCCTCTGGGGCCAACGTCCTGACTTTC.

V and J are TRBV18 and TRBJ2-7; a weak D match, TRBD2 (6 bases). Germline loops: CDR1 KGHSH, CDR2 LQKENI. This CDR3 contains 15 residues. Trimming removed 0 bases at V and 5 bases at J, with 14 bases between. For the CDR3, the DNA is TGTGCCAGCTCACCACCGAGGACTACCCCACACGAGCAGTACTTC. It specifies CASSPPRTTPHEQYF.

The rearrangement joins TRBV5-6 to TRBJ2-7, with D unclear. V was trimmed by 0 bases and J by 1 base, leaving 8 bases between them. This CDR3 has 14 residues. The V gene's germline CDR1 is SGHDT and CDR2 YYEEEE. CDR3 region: CASSLGRPSYEQYF. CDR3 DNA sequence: TGTGCCAGCAGCTTGGGGCGCCCGTCCTACGAGCAGTACTTC.

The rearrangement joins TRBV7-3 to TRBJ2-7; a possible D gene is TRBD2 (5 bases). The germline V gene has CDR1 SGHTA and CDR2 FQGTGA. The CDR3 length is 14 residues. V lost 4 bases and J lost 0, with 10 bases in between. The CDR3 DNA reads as TGTGCCAGCAGCTCGGACGGGGACTCCTACGAGCAGTACTTC. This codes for CASSSDGDSYEQYF. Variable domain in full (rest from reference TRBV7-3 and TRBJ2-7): GAGVSQTPSNKVTEKGKYVELRCDPISGHTALYWYRQSLGQGPEFLIYFQGTGAADDSGLPNDRFFAVRPEGSVSTLKIQRTERGDSAVYLCASSSDGDSYEQYFGPGTRLTVT.

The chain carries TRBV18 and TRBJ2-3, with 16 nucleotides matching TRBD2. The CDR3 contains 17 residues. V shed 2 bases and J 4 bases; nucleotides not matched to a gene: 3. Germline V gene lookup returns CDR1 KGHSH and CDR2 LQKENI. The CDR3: CASSPGTSGGAADTQYF. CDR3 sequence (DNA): TGTGCCAGCTCACCAGGGACTAGCGGGGGGGCCGCAGATACGCAGTATTTT.

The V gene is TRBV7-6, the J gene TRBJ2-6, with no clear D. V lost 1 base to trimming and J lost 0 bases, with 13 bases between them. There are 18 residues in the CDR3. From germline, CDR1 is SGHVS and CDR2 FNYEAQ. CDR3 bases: TGTGCCAGCAGCTTAGAACCCCTAAGAGGCTCTGGGGCCAACGTCCTGACTTTC. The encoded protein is CASSLEPLRGSGANVLTF.

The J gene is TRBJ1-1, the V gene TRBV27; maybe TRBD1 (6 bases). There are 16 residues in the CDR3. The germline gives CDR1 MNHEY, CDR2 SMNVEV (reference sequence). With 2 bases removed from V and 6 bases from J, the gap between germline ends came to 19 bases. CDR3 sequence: CASSLVQGRRWAEAFF. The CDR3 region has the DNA TGTGCCAGCAGTTTAGTGCAGGGGCGGAGGTGGGCTGAAGCTTTCTTT.

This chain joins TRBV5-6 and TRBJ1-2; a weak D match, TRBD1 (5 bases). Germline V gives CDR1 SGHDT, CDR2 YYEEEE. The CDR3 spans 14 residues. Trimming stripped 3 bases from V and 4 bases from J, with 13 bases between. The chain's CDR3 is CASSSGTAIYGYTF. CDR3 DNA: TGTGCCAGCAGCTCCGGGACGGCTATCTATGGCTACACCTTC.

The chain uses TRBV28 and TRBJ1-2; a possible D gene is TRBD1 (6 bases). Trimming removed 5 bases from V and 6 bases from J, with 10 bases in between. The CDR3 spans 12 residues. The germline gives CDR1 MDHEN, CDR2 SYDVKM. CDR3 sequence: CASSMWTDGYTF. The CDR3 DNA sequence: TGTGCCAGCAGTATGTGGACAGATGGCTACACCTTC.

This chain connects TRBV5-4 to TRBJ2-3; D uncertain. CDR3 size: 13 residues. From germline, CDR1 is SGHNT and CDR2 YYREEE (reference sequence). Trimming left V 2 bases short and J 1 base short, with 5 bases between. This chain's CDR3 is CASSFPRTDTQYF. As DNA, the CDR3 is TGTGCCAGCAGCTTCCCGCGCACAGATACGCAGTATTTT. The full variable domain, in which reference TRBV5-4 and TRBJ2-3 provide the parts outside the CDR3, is ETGVTQSPTHLIKTRGQQVTLRCSSQSGHNTVSWYQQALGQGPQFIFQYYREEENGRGNFPPRFSGLQFPNYSSELNVNALELDDSALYLCASSFPRTDTQYFGPGTRLTVL.

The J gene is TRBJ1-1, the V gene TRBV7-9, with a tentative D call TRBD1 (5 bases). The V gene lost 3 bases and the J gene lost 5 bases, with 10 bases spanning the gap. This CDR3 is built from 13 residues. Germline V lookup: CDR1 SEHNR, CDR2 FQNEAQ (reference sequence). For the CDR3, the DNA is TGTGCCAGCAGCTTGGGGACGGAGACTGAAGCTTTCTTT. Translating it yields CASSLGTETEAFF.

CDR3 sequence: CATSGGRGGTNEKLFF. The CDR3 DNA reads TGTGCCACCAGTGGCGGAAGGGGTGGCACTAATGAAAAACTGTTTTTT. The chain is built from TRBV24-1 and TRBJ1-4; possibly TRBD1 for D (5 bases). The V gene lost 5 bases and the J gene lost 2 bases, with 14 bases spanning the gap. CDR1 and CDR2 (germline): KGHDR, SFDVKD. CDR3 size: 16 residues.

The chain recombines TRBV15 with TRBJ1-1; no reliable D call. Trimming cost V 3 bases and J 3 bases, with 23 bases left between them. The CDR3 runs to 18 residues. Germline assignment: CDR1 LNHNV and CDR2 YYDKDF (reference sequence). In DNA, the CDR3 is TGTGCCACCAGCAGCAGATGGAGGGAGAGACCGAGGGACACTGAAGCTTTCTTT. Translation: CATSSRWRERPRDTEAFF.

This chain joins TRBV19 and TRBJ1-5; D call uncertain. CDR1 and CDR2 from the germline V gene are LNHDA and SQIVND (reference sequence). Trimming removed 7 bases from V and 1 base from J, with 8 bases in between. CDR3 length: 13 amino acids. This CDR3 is CASTGYSNQPQHF. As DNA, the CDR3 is TGTGCCAGTACGGGCTACAGCAATCAGCCCCAGCATTTT. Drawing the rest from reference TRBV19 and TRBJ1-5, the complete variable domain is DGGITQSPKYLFRKEGQNVTLSCEQNLNHDAMYWYRQDPGQGLRLIYYSQIVNDFQKGDIAEGYSVSREKKESFPLTVTSAQKNPTAFYLCASTGYSNQPQHFGDGTRLSIL.

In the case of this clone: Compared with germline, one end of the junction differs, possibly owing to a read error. CDR3 coding DNA: TGTGCCAGCAGGCAGGGTTCAGATACACAGTATTTT. As protein: CASRQGSDTQYF. The chain links TRBV7-2 to TRBJ2-3; a possible D gene is TRBD1 (5 bases). Germline loops: CDR1 SGHTA, CDR2 FQGNSA. The CDR3 runs to 12 residues.

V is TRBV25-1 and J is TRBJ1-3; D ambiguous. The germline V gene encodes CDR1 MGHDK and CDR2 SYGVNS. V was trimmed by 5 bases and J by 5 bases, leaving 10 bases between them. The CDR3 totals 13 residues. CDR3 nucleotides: TGTGCCAGCAGTTCTTATATACGAAACACCATATATTTT. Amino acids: CASSSYIRNTIYF.

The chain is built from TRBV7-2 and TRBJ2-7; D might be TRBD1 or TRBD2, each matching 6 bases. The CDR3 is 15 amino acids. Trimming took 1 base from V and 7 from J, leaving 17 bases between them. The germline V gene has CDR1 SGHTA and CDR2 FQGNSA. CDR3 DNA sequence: TGTGCCAGCAGCTTAGGGGGGGCCGGTGGAGTGGAGCAGTACTTC. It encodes CASSLGGAGGVEQYF.